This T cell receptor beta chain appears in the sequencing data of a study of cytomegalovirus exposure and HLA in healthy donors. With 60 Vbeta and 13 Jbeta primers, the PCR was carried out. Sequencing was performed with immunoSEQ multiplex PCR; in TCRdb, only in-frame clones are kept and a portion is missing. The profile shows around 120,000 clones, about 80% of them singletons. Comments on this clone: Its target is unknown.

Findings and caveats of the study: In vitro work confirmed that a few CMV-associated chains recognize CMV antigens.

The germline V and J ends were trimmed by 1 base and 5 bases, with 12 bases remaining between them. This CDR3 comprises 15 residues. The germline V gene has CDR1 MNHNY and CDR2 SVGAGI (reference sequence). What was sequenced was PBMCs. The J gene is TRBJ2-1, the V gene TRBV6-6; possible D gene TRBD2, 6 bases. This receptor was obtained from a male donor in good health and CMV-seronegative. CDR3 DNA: TGTGCCAGCAGTTACTTCGGGGGAGCGGACAATGAGCAGTTCTTC. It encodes CASSYFGGADNEQFF.